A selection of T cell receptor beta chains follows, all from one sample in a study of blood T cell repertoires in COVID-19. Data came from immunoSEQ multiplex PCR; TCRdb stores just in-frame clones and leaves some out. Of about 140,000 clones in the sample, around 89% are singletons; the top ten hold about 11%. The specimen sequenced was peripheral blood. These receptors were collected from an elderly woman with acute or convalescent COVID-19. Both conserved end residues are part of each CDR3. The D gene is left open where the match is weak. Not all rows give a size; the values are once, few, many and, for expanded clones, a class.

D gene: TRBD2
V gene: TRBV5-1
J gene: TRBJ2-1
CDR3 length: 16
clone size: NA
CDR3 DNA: TGCGCCAGCAGCCCCAGACTAGCGGGGGATAACAATGAGCAGTTCTTC
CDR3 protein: CASSPRLAGDNNEQFF

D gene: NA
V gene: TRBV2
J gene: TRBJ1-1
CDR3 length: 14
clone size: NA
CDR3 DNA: TGTGCCAGCAGTGTGGAGGGGCAGAACACTGAAGCTTTCTTT
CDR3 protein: CASSVEGQNTEAFF

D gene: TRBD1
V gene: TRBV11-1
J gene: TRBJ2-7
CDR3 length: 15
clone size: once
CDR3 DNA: TGTGCCAGCAGCTTTGGGACAGGGCCCTCATACGAGCAGTACTTC
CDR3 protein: CASSFGTGPSYEQYF

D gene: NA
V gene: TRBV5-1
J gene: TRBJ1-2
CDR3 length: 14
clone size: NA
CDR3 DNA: TGCGCCAGCAGCTTGGCCGACAGAAACTATGGCTACACCTTC
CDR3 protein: CASSLADRNYGYTF

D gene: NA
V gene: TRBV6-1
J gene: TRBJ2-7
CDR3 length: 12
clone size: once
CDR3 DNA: TGTGCCACCAGCTTAGGGGTCTACGAGCAGTACTTC
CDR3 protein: CATSLGVYEQYF

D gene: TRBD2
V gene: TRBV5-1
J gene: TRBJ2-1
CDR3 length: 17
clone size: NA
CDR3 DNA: TGCGCCAGCAGCTTGGTGCTAGCGGGGGGCACGCGGGGTGAGCAGTTCTTC
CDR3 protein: CASSLVLAGGTRGEQFF

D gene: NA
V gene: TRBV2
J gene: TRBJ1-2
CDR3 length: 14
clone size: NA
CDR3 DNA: TGTGCCAGCAGTGAAGATTTGGGGGCTCGGGGCTACACCTTC
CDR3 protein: CASSEDLGARGYTF

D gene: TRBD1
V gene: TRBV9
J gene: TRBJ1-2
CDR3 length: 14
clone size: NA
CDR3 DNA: TGTGCCAGCAGCGTAGGACAGGGGGCCTATGGCTACACCTTC
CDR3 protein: CASSVGQGAYGYTF

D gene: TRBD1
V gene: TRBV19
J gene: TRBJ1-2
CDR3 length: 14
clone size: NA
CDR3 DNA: TGTGCCAGTAGTACCGACAGGGTATACTATGGCTACACCTTC
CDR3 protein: CASSTDRVYYGYTF

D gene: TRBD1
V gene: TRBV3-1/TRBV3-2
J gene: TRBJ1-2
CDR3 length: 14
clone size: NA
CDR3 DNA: TGTGCCAGCAGCCCGCCGGGACAGCGTTATGGCTACACCTTC
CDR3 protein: CASSPPGQRYGYTF

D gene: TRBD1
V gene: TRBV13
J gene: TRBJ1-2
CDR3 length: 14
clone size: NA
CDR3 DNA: TGTGCCAGCAGGGGGACAGGTCTTGGCTATGGCTACACCTTC
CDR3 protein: CASRGTGLGYGYTF

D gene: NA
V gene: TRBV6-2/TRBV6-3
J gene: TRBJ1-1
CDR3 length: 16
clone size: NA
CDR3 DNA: TGTGCCAGCAGTTACCGCACGACAGGTCCCGCCACTGAAGCTTTCTTT
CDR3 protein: CASSYRTTGPATEAFF

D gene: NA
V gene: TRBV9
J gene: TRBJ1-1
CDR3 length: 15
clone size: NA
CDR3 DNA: TGTGCCAGCAGCGTAAATGCGGGGGGCAAAAATGAAGCTTTCTTT
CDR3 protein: CASSVNAGGKNEAFF

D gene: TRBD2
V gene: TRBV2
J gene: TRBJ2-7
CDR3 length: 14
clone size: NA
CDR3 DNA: TGTGCCAGCAGTGAATGGGCGGGGGGCTACGAGCAGTACTTC
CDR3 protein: CASSEWAGGYEQYF

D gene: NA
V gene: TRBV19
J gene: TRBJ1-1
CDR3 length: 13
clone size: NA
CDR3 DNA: TGTGCCAGTAGTTTGACATGGAACACTGAAGCTTTCTTT
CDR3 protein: CASSLTWNTEAFF

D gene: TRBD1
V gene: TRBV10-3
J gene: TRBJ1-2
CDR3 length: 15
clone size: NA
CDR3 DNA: TGTGCCATCAGTGACTGGACAGGGGATAACTATGGCTACACCTTC
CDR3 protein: CAISDWTGDNYGYTF

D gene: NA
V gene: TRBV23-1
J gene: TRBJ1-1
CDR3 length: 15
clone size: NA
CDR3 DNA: TGCGCCAGCAGTCAATCGGAGGGCCCGAACACTGAAGCTTTCTTT
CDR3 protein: CASSQSEGPNTEAFF

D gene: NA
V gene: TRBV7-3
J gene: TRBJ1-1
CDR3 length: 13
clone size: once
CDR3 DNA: TGTGCCAGCAGCTTACAGGTGAACACTGAAGCTTTCTTT
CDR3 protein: CASSLQVNTEAFF

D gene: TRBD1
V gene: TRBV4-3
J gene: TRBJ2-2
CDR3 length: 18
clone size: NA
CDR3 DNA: TGCGCCAGCAGCCAAGATTTGTCGGACAGGGCGAACACCGGGGAGCTGTTTTTT
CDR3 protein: CASSQDLSDRANTGELFF

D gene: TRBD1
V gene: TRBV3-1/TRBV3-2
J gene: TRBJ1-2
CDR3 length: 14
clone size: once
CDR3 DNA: TGTGCCAGCAGCCCTCGGACAGGGGATAATGGCTACACCTTC
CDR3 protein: CASSPRTGDNGYTF

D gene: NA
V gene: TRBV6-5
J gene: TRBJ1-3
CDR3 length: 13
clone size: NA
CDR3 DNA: TGTGCCAGCCATGAGAGCTCTGGAAACACCATATATTTT
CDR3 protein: CASHESSGNTIYF

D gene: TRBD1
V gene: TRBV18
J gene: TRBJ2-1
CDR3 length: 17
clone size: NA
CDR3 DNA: TGTGCCAGCTCACCGAGGGCGGGGACAGGGGGCAACAATGAGCAGTTCTTC
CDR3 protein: CASSPRAGTGGNNEQFF

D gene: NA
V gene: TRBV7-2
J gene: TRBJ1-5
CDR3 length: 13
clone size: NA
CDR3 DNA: TGTGCCAGCAGCTCCCAGGGTACTCAGCCCCAGCATTTT
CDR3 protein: CASSSQGTQPQHF

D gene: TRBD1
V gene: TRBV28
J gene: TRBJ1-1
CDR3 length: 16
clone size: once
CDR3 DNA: TGTGCCAGCGTCCCCACCCCGGGACAGGATAACACTGAAGCTTTCTTT
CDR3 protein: CASVPTPGQDNTEAFF

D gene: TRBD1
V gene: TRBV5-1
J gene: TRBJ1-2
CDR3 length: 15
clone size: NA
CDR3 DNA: TGCGCCAGCAGCTGGTCTCAGGGGGCCAGCTATGGCTACACCTTC
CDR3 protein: CASSWSQGASYGYTF

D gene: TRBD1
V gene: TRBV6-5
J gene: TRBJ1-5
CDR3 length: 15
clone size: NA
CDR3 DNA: TGTGCCAGCACCGTCCCGGGACAGGGCCCTCAGCCCCAGCATTTT
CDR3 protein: CASTVPGQGPQPQHF

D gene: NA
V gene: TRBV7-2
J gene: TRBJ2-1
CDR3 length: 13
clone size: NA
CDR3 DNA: TGTGCCAGCAGCTTCGGAGCGAACAATGAGCAGTTCTTC
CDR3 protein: CASSFGANNEQFF

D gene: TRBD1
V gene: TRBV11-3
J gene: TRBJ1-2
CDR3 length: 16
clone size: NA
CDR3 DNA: TGTGCCAGCAGCCCAGCAGCGCCCGGGACAGGGGCCCCTCAAACCTTC
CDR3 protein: CASSPAAPGTGAPQTF

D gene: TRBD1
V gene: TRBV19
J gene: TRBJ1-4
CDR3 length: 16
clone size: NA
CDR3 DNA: TGTGCCAGTAGTTACCTTCCGGGACAGAGAAATGAAAAACTGTTTTTT
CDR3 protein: CASSYLPGQRNEKLFF

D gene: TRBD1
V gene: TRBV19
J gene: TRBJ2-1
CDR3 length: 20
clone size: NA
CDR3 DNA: TGTGCCAGTAGTAACACAGGGGGCGCGTCTTTCTTCGGCCTCTACAATGAGCAGTTCTTC
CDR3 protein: CASSNTGGASFFGLYNEQFF

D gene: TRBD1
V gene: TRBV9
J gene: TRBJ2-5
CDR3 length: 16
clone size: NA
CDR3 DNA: TGTGCCAGCAGCGTCCAAGCAGGGGGATCACAAGAGACCCAGTACTTC
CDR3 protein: CASSVQAGGSQETQYF

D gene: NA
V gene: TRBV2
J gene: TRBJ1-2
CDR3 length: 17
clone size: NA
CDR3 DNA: TGTGCCAGCAGTCTCCCCCAGGGAGGGGGGCGCGCGGGTGGCTACACCTTC
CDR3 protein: CASSLPQGGGRAGGYTF

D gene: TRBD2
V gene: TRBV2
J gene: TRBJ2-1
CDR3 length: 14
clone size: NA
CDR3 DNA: TGTGCCAGCAGTTCTCGGACTAGCCACGTGGAGCAGTTCTTC
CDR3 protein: CASSSRTSHVEQFF

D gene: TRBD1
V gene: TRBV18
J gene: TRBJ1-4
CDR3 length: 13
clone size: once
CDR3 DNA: TGTGCCAGCTCACCGGACAGGAATGAAAAACTGTTTTTT
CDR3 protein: CASSPDRNEKLFF

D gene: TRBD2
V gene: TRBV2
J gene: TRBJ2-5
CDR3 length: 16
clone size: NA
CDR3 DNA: TGTGCCAGCAGCGCCGGGACTAGCGGGGGGGAAGAGACCCAGTACTTC
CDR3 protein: CASSAGTSGGEETQYF

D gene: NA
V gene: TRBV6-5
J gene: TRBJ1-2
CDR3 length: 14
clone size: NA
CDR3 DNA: TGTGCCAGCAGTTACGACCGGGGGGTGGATGGCTACACCTTC
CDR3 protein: CASSYDRGVDGYTF

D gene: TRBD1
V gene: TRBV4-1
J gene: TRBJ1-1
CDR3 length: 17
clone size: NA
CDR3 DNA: TGCGCCAGCAGCCAAGATGAAAGGACAGGATTGAACACTGAAGCTTTCTTT
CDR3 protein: CASSQDERTGLNTEAFF

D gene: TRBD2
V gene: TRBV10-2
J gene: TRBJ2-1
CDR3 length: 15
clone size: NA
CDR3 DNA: TGCGCCAGCAGTGACCTTGCGGGGGTCTTCAATGAGCAGTTCTTC
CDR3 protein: CASSDLAGVFNEQFF

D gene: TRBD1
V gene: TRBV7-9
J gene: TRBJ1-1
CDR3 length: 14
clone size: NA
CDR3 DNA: TGTGCCAGCAGCCTAACAGGGGGAAACACTGAAGCTTTCTTT
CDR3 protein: CASSLTGGNTEAFF

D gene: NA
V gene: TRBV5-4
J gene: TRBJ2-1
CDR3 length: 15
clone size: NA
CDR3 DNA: TGTGCCAGCAGCCCTGCCTCGAGCTCCTACAATGAGCAGTTCTTC
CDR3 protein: CASSPASSSYNEQFF